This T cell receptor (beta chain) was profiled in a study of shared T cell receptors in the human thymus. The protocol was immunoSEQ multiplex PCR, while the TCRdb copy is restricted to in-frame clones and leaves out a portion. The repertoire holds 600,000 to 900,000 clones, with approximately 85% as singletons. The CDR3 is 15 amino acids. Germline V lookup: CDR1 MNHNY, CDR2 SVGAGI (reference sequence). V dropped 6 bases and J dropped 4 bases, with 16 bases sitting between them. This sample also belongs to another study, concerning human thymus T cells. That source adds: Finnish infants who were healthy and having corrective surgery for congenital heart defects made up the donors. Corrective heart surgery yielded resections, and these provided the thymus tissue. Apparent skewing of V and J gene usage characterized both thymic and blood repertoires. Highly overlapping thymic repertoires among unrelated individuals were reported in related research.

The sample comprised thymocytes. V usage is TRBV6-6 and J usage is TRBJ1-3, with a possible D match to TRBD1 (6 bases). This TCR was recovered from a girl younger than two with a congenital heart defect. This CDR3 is CASSRRDRPGNTIYF. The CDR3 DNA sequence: TGTGCCAGCAGCCGCCGAGACAGGCCGGGAAACACCATATATTTT.